Following are 14 T cell receptor beta chains from one sample sequenced in a study of cytomegalovirus exposure and HLA in healthy donors. PCR was performed using 60 Vbeta and 13 Jbeta primers. The assay was immunoSEQ multiplex PCR, and TCRdb's table has in-frame clones only and misses some. The repertoire holds approximately 170,000 clones, roughly four fifths seen once, with roughly 1.6% in the top ten. The sample taken for sequencing was PBMCs. These receptors came from a man in his forties or fifties in good health and CMV-seronegative.

CDR3 sequence: CASSRGTGGEGEKLFF. The DNA of the CDR3 is TGTGCCAGCAGTCGTGGGACAGGGGGCGAAGGAGAAAAACTGTTTTTT. This chain links TRBV2 with TRBJ1-4; 12 bases are shared with TRBD1. From germline, CDR1 is SNHLY and CDR2 FYNNEI. This CDR3 has 16 residues. V was pared by 5 bases and J by 8 bases, with 9 bases of the junction left unmatched.

This clone was detected only once. The chain recombines TRBV27 with TRBJ2-7, with 11 bases matching TRBD2. This CDR3 spans 15 amino acids. Germline assignment: CDR1 MNHEY and CDR2 SMNVEV (reference sequence). Trimming cost V 7 bases and J 2 bases; bases outside gene matches: 7. The CDR3 loop reads CASTLRLAGTYEQYF. The CDR3 bases are TGTGCCAGCACCCTAAGACTAGCGGGAACCTACGAGCAGTACTTC.

Details on this clone: Relative to the germline gene, one junction end is altered; a read error may explain this. V is TRBV7-9 and J is TRBJ2-1; 10 bases align to TRBD1. Germline V lookup: CDR1 SEHNR, CDR2 FQNEAQ (reference sequence). The CDR3 is 14 amino acids. CDR3 region: CSSSPRQGAYEQFF. The CDR3 bases are TGTTCCAGCAGCCCCCGACAGGGGGCCTATGAGCAGTTCTTC.

This clone occurred a few times. J is TRBJ2-5 and V is TRBV11-2, with TRBD1 matching over 7 bases. TRBJ2-7 explains the end of the DNA better; the J call may be wrong. This CDR3 has 16 residues. Per germline, CDR1 SGHAT and CDR2 FQNNGV. CDR3 bases: TGTGCCAGCAGCCCCTTGGACAGGAGAGGGCCGTACGAGCAGTACTTC. Amino acid sequence: CASSPLDRRGPYEQYF.

J is TRBJ2-3 and V is TRBV30; the match to TRBD1 covers 8 bases. Trimming at V came to 8 bases and at J to 6 bases, leaving 10 bases not matched to a gene. Germline V CDR1 and CDR2: GTSNPN, SVGIG (reference sequence). The CDR3 loop spans 13 amino acids. The CDR3 sequence: CAQFGQGVDTQYF. CDR3 bases: TGTGCCCAATTTGGACAGGGTGTCGATACGCAGTATTTT.

The rearrangement links TRBV21-1 to TRBJ2-1; the table's D call TRBD1 went unverified against the DNA. TRBV21-1 is listed as a pseudogene. The CDR3 has 14 amino acids. The CDR3 region has the DNA TGTGCCAGCGACTTAAGGGACAGGGACAATGAGCAGTTCTTC. As protein: CASDLRDRDNEQFF.

The V call is TRBV11-3, the J call TRBJ2-5; 7 nucleotides line up with TRBD2. From germline, CDR1 is SGHNT and CDR2 YENEEA. This CDR3 has 14 residues. Germline trimming cut 5 bases from V and 0 bases from J; bases unmatched to any gene: 3. CDR3 bases: TGTGCCAGCAGCCTTGGGACTAACCAAGAGACCCAGTACTTC. Translating gives CASSLGTNQETQYF.

The rearrangement links TRBV30 to TRBJ1-2, with 8 bases that match TRBD1. Germline assignment: CDR1 GTSNPN and CDR2 SVGIG (reference sequence). The CDR3 spans 12 residues. V gave up 4 bases and J gave up 4 bases; unmatched junction bases: 2. Here the CDR3 DNA reads TGTGCCTGGAAAGGGACAGGCTATGGCTACACCTTC. This encodes CAWKGTGYGYTF.

This clone has just one count. The chain joins TRBV2 to TRBJ1-4; TRBD1 agrees at 7 bases. J lost 3 bases, V lost 6 bases, and 7 bases had no gene match. This CDR3 is 15 amino acids long. CDR1 and CDR2 (germline): SNHLY, FYNNEI. In DNA form, the CDR3 reads TGTGCCAGCAGGCGCAGACAGGGATCTAATGAAAAACTGTTTTTT. It encodes CASRRRQGSNEKLFF.

The J gene is TRBJ2-2, the V gene TRBV19; TRBD2 matches at 13 bases. Germline CDR1 and CDR2: LNHDA and SQIVND (reference sequence). V shed 2 bases and J 4 bases; nucleotides not matched to a gene: 7. The CDR3 totals 18 residues. The CDR3 sequence: CASSIPGLAGPSTGELFF. For the CDR3, the DNA is TGTGCCAGTAGTATACCGGGACTAGCGGGGCCTTCCACCGGGGAGCTGTTTTTT.

About this clone itself: Other DNA sequences in the same sample also yield this CDR3. This rearrangement joins TRBV19 to TRBJ1-1; 7 positions agree with TRBD1. J lost 1 base, V lost 1 base, and 0 bases had no gene match. CDR3 size: 14 residues. Germline CDR1 reads LNHDA; CDR2 reads SQIVND (reference sequence). The CDR3 DNA reads TGTGCCAGTAGTATAGGACAGGGGAACACTGAAGCTTTCTTT. Residues: CASSIGQGNTEAFF. The full variable domain, with the rest looked up from reference TRBV19 and TRBJ1-1, is DGGITQSPKYLFRKEGQNVTLSCEQNLNHDAMYWYRQDPGQGLRLIYYSQIVNDFQKGDIAEGYSVSREKKESFPLTVTSAQKNPTAFYLCASSIGQGNTEAFFGQGTRLTVV.

The chain recombines TRBV11-3 with TRBJ2-5; D possibly corresponds to TRBD1 (6 bases). Germline V gene lookup returns CDR1 SGHNT and CDR2 YENEEA. CDR3 length: 13 residues. V was clipped by 2 bases and J by 4 bases, with 8 bases between them. CDR3 amino acids: CASSLQGSETQYF. The CDR3 DNA reads TGTGCCAGCAGCTTACAGGGGTCAGAGACCCAGTACTTC.

V usage is TRBV7-2 and J usage is TRBJ2-7, with TRBD2 matching over 8 bases. The CDR3 loop spans 13 amino acids. Germline V CDR1 and CDR2: SGHTA, FQGNSA. The junction had 2 bases not matched to a gene; V was cut back by 1 base and J by 6 bases. The CDR3 DNA is TGTGCCAGCAGCTTAGGCGGGAGGAGCGAGCAGTACGTC. Its protein is CASSLGGRSEQYV.

This chain joins TRBV19 and TRBJ2-2; 13 positions match TRBD2. This CDR3 spans 17 amino acids. Germline V gives CDR1 LNHDA, CDR2 SQIVND (reference sequence). V lost 6 bases and J lost 6; bases outside the gene matches: 10. The CDR3 sequence is CASSLGLAGVGAGELFF. The CDR3 coding sequence is TGTGCCAGTAGCCTCGGACTAGCGGGAGTCGGGGCCGGGGAGCTGTTTTTT.